A selection of T cell receptor beta chains follows, all from one sample in a study of identical twins. MiXCR, run by TCRdb on the 5' RACE reads, gives a single entry per CDR3 protein. This repertoire shows under 1 million distinct CDR3 sequences, approximately 13% found once; its top ten account for roughly 1.6%. The same sample was also studied in work on yellow fever vaccine responses in identical twins.

Sample: PBMCs. Receptors were obtained from a woman in her late teens or twenties in good health. Both conserved end residues are part of each CDR3. D genes are given only for firm matches. Expanded clones are given a class, and other clones once, few, many or no size at all.

CSARTGLAGAHEQYF | TGCAGTGCTAGAACCGGCCTAGCGGGAGCACACGAGCAGTACTTC | NA | TRBV20-1 | TRBD2 | TRBJ2-7
CASSIPPGGSSTDTQYF | TGTGCCAGCAGCATCCCCCCCGGCGGGAGTTCCACAGATACGCAGTATTTT | NA | TRBV7-2 | TRBD2 | TRBJ2-3
CCARDPLGGRAPYEQYF | TGCTGTGCTAGAGATCCTCTTGGCGGGAGGGCCCCCTACGAGCAGTACTTC | few | TRBV20-1 | TRBD2 | TRBJ2-7
CAISKEADTQYF | TGTGCCATCAGTAAAGAAGCAGATACGCAGTATTTT | many | TRBV10-3 | NA | TRBJ2-3
CASSQEGRLAGRKTQYF | TGTGCCAGCAGCCAAGAGGGGCGACTAGCGGGCCGGAAGACCCAGTACTTC | once | TRBV3-1 | TRBD2 | TRBJ2-5
CASSQDGVPYNEQFF | TGTGCCAGCAGCCAAGATGGGGTTCCCTACAATGAGCAGTTCTTC | NA | TRBV3-1 | NA | TRBJ2-1
CASSQEGMATPTDTQYF | TGCGCCAGCAGCCAAGAGGGGATGGCAACCCCGACAGATACGCAGTATTTT | NA | TRBV4-1 | NA | TRBJ2-3
CASSTTSGSYEQYF | TGTGCCAGCAGCACGACTAGCGGGAGCTACGAGCAGTACTTC | few | TRBV7-9 | TRBD2 | TRBJ2-7
CASSLEGSSPLHF | TGTGCCAGCAGTTTGGAGGGGAGTTCACCCCTCCACTTT | many | TRBV12-3/TRBV12-4 | NA | TRBJ1-6
CASSLEREAGQPQHF | TGTGCCAGCAGCTTAGAACGCGAGGCCGGGCAGCCCCAGCATTTT | NA | TRBV7-2 | NA | TRBJ1-5
CANLRTSGGAHNEQFF | TGTGCCAACCTTAGGACTAGCGGGGGGGCGCACAATGAGCAGTTCTTC | many | TRBV2 | TRBD2 | TRBJ2-1
CASTTPGDTQYF | TGTGCCAGCACCACACCTGGTGATACGCAGTATTTT | few | TRBV12-3/TRBV12-4 | NA | TRBJ2-3
CASSEGTSGGYEQYF | TGTGCCAGCAGTGAAGGGACTAGCGGTGGCTACGAGCAGTACTTC | few | TRBV25-1 | TRBD2 | TRBJ2-7
CASSFARGIGEQFF | TGTGCCAGCAGCTTCGCCAGGGGAATTGGTGAGCAGTTCTTC | NA | TRBV7-9 | NA | TRBJ2-1
CASSPLVADSPLHF | TGTGCCAGCAGTCCCCTGGTCGCGGATTCACCCCTCCACTTT | NA | TRBV6-1 | NA | TRBJ1-6
CASTGQGSSYNEQFF | TGTGCCAGCACGGGACAGGGAAGCTCCTACAATGAGCAGTTCTTC | NA | TRBV6-1 | TRBD1 | TRBJ2-1
CASSWGYTTGELFF | TGCGCCAGCAGCTGGGGCTATACCACCGGGGAGCTGTTTTTT | NA | TRBV5-1 | NA | TRBJ2-2
CASTPPGQRNTEAFF | TGCGCCAGCACCCCCCCGGGACAGAGAAACACTGAAGCTTTCTTT | NA | TRBV5-1 | TRBD1 | TRBJ1-1
CASLLSRVAVDTQYF | TGTGCCAGCCTCTTAAGCAGGGTAGCCGTGGATACGCAGTATTTT | few | TRBV7-9 | NA | TRBJ2-3
CASSVGAGTVYGYTF | TGTGCCAGCAGCGTAGGGGCCGGGACAGTATATGGCTACACCTTC | few | TRBV9 | TRBD1 | TRBJ1-2
CASSPVAETNTGELFF | TGCGCCAGCAGCCCTGTAGCGGAAACGAACACCGGGGAGCTGTTTTTT | few | TRBV4-1 | NA | TRBJ2-2
CASSVIAGGRNEQFF | TGTGCCAGCAGCGTGATAGCGGGAGGGAGGAATGAGCAGTTCTTC | NA | TRBV11-2 | TRBD2 | TRBJ2-1
CASSPRDKQETQYF | TGTGCCAGCAGCCCACGGGACAAGCAAGAGACCCAGTACTTC | few | TRBV7-7 | NA | TRBJ2-5
CSVPWGSGIGETQYF | TGCAGCGTCCCCTGGGGTAGCGGGATAGGAGAGACCCAGTACTTC | NA | TRBV29-1 | TRBD2 | TRBJ2-5
CASSLESGETYEQYF | TGCGCCAGCAGCTTGGAATCAGGGGAGACCTACGAGCAGTACTTC | few | TRBV5-1 | NA | TRBJ2-7
CASSQTRFDTGELFF | TGTGCCAGCAGCCAGACTAGATTTGACACCGGGGAGCTGTTTTTT | NA | TRBV4-2 | NA | TRBJ2-2
CSARDKSPFWNEQFF | TGCAGTGCTAGAGATAAGTCACCTTTTTGGAATGAGCAGTTCTTC | few | TRBV20-1 | NA | TRBJ2-1